The 30 T cell receptor beta chains presented below share a single source sample, sequenced in a study of cytomegalovirus exposure and HLA in healthy donors. Produced via immunoSEQ multiplex PCR; TCRdb's table is partial and in-frame only. The sample yields tens of thousands of clones, approximately 93% seen once. Sequencing was carried out using PBMCs. All receptors come from a woman aged 25-40 years in good health and CMV-seropositive.

V is TRBV9 and J is TRBJ2-5, with TRBD1 matching 8 bases. The CDR3 is 14 residues long. CDR1 is SGDLS, CDR2 YYNGEE, per germline. The junction had 4 bases not matched to a gene; V was cut back by 4 bases and J by 2 bases. The CDR3 loop reads CASSSGQGQETQYF. In DNA form, the CDR3 reads TGTGCCAGCAGCTCCGGACAGGGACAAGAGACCCAGTACTTC.

This chain links TRBV21-1 with TRBJ2-2; the D call TRBD2 from the table was never checked on the DNA. TRBV21-1 is assigned pseudogene status. This CDR3 region has 16 residues. The CDR3 region is CASSKEARESTGELFF. CDR3 nucleotide sequence: TGTGCCAGCAGCAAAGAGGCGCGGGAGTCGACCGGGGAGCTGTTTTTT.

The rearrangement links TRBV7-6 to TRBJ2-7; 8 nucleotides agree with TRBD1. V dropped 1 base and J dropped 3; count of bases not matched to a gene: 5. The CDR3 runs to 15 residues. CDR1 SGHVS and CDR2 FNYEAQ come from the germline V gene. CDR3 nucleotides: TGTGCCAGCAGCTTAGGTGATGGACAGGGCTACGAGCAGTACTTC. Its protein is CASSLGDGQGYEQYF.

This clone showed up just once. The chain links TRBV19 to TRBJ1-1; D is unresolved. Trimming took off 0 bases at V and 4 bases at J, with 6 bases between the two ends. This CDR3 comprises 13 residues. Germline assignment: CDR1 LNHDA and CDR2 SQIVND (reference sequence). The DNA for the CDR3 is TGTGCCAGTAGTATAGATCGCGTCACTGAAGCTTTCTTT. This sequence encodes CASSIDRVTEAFF.

The CDR3 nucleotides are TGTGCCAGCTCACCGGGGACAGGGAACACCGGGGAGCTGTTTTTT. Amino acid sequence: CASSPGTGNTGELFF. The genes are TRBV18 and TRBJ2-2, with 8 bases fitting TRBD1. The germline CDR1 and CDR2 sequences are KGHSH and LQKENI. The V segment lost 3 bases and the J segment 1 base; nucleotides outside the gene matches: 1. The CDR3 is made up of 15 amino acids.

The rearrangement joins TRBV4-2 to TRBJ2-7; 7 nucleotides match TRBD2. This CDR3 contains 13 residues. Looked up from germline, CDR1 is LGHNA and CDR2 is YNFKEQ. Trimming cost V 2 bases and J 3 bases; bases outside gene matches: 1. The CDR3 protein is CASSQLADYEQYF. In nucleotides, the CDR3 is TGTGCCAGCAGCCAACTAGCGGACTACGAGCAGTACTTC.

This rearrangement joins TRBV6-1 to TRBJ2-2, with D perhaps matching TRBD1 (6 bases). Germline V gives CDR1 MNHNS, CDR2 SASEGT. Trimming took off 3 bases at V and 1 base at J, with 9 bases between the two ends. The CDR3 has 15 residues. The CDR3 is CASSDGRGNTGELFF. CDR3 nucleotides: TGTGCCAGCAGTGACGGCAGGGGGAACACCGGGGAGCTGTTTTTT.

This chain connects TRBV2 to TRBJ2-7; D unclear. V gave up 6 bases and J gave up 0 bases, with 6 bases separating them. The CDR3 has 12 amino acids. CDR1 and CDR2 from the germline V gene are SNHLY and FYNNEI. The CDR3 DNA reads TGTGCCAGCAGCCCGAGCTCCTACGAGCAGTACTTC. It yields the protein CASSPSSYEQYF.

This chain links TRBV7-8 with TRBJ2-5; D perhaps matches TRBD2 (6 bases). Per the germline V gene, CDR1 is SGHVS and CDR2 is FQNEAQ. This CDR3 comprises 14 residues. V was clipped by 5 bases and J by 4 bases, with 14 bases between them. The CDR3 coding sequence is TGTGCCAGCAGCCAGGGACGGGAGACAGAGACCCAGTACTTC. Protein product: CASSQGRETETQYF.

This chain links TRBV2 with TRBJ2-7; TRBD2 matches 10 bases. Trimming removed 2 bases from V and 5 bases from J; junction bases left unmatched: 6. The CDR3 is 15 amino acids. From germline, CDR1 is SNHLY and CDR2 FYNNEI. Here the CDR3 reads CASSERAGGPDEQYF. CDR3 bases: TGTGCCAGCAGTGAAAGAGCGGGAGGGCCGGACGAGCAGTACTTC.

The gene calls are TRBV7-9 and TRBJ2-7, with TRBD2 identical over 7 bases. V lost 5 bases to trimming and J lost 1 base; unmatched junction nucleotides: 8. The CDR3 runs 15 residues. CDR1 and CDR2 (germline): SEHNR, FQNEAQ (reference sequence). CDR3 coding DNA: TGTGCCAGCAGCCTTCACCCTAGCGGATCCTACGAGCAGTACTTC. Translated: CASSLHPSGSYEQYF.

This chain joins TRBV18 and TRBJ1-3; 9 nucleotides match TRBD1. This CDR3 is built from 16 residues. Losses at the gene ends were 0 bases for V and 7 bases for J; bases not matched to a gene: 7. In germline, CDR1 is KGHSH, CDR2 LQKENI. The CDR3: CASSPPRGQGPNTIYF. CDR3 sequence (DNA): TGTGCCAGCTCACCACCGAGGGGACAGGGCCCGAACACCATATATTTT.

A few counts support this clone. The chain employs TRBV19 and TRBJ2-7; 9 nucleotides align to TRBD1. After removal of 6 bases from V and 3 bases from J, the junction contained 0 bases not matched to a gene. The CDR3 spans 12 residues. Germline V gene sequence: CDR1 LNHDA, CDR2 SQIVND (reference sequence). CDR3 DNA sequence: TGTGCCAGTAGGGACAGGGGCTACGAGCAGTACTTC. It translates to CASRDRGYEQYF.

The V and J genes are TRBV7-2 and TRBJ2-5; 9 positions match TRBD1. CDR3 size: 15 residues. After removal of 5 bases from V and 7 bases from J, the junction contained 11 bases not matched to a gene. Germline V gene sequence: CDR1 SGHTA, CDR2 FQGNSA. CDR3 nucleotide sequence: TGTGCCAGCAGCCCAAACAGGGGGCAGGCGTCGACCCAGTACTTC. Its protein product is CASSPNRGQASTQYF.

This chain uses TRBV5-6 with TRBJ2-1, with 9 bases lining up with TRBD2. This CDR3 contains 12 residues. V dropped 2 bases and J dropped 13; count of bases not matched to a gene: 4. CDR1 is SGHDT and CDR2 is YYEEEE in the germline V gene. Here the CDR3 DNA reads TGTGCCAGCAGCTTAACGGGACTAGCCCAGTTCTTC. Its translation: CASSLTGLAQFF.

The V call is TRBV7-9, the J call TRBJ2-1; TRBD2 aligns across 10 bases. This CDR3 has 16 residues. The V segment lost 6 bases and the J segment 1 base; nucleotides outside the gene matches: 6. Germline-derived CDR1 and CDR2 are SEHNR and FQNEAQ (reference sequence). CDR3 amino acids: CASSPSGRGSYNEQFF. The CDR3 DNA is TGTGCCAGCAGTCCGAGCGGGAGGGGATCCTACAATGAGCAGTTCTTC.

The chain employs TRBV6-1 and TRBJ1-1; 8 bases map to TRBD1. The J segment lost 2 bases and the V segment lost 5 bases, leaving 7 bases of the junction unmatched. The CDR3 runs to 15 residues. Germline assignment: CDR1 MNHNS and CDR2 SASEGT. CDR3 in DNA: TGTGCCAGCAGTCAGAGACAGGGGCTTAACACTGAAGCTTTCTTT. Encoded protein: CASSQRQGLNTEAFF.

Here the CDR3 reads CASSGIGGEIQETQYF. The CDR3 DNA follows: TGTGCCAGCAGCGGAATCGGGGGGGAAATCCAAGAGACCCAGTACTTC. The chain couples TRBV9 to TRBJ2-5, with 8 bases that match TRBD2. CDR1 is SGDLS, CDR2 YYNGEE, per germline. This CDR3 spans 16 amino acids. The V gene end was trimmed by 3 bases and the J gene end by 1 base; junction bases not matched to a gene: 8.

The chain joins TRBV5-1 to TRBJ2-1; 8 bases align to TRBD2. In germline, CDR1 is SGHRS, CDR2 YFSETQ. The CDR3 contains 15 residues. J was trimmed by 9 bases and V by 4 bases; bases with no gene match: 12. The CDR3 loop reads CASSAPGLGYVEQFF. CDR3 in DNA: TGCGCCAGCAGCGCCCCGGGACTAGGATATGTTGAGCAGTTCTTC.

The genes are TRBV7-6 and TRBJ2-2; possible D gene TRBD1, 5 bases. The CDR3 has 15 amino acids. The V gene's germline CDR1 is SGHVS and CDR2 FNYEAQ. With 5 bases removed from V and 1 base from J, the gap between germline ends came to 11 bases. The CDR3 coding sequence is TGTGCCAGCAGCCTACTAAGGGGGAACACCGGGGAGCTGTTTTTT. It translates to CASSLLRGNTGELFF.

This chain joins TRBV19 and TRBJ2-6, with D possibly TRBD2 on 6 matching bases. V lost 4 bases to trimming and J lost 0 bases, with 7 bases between them. Germline V gene lookup returns CDR1 LNHDA and CDR2 SQIVND (reference sequence). The CDR3 runs 15 residues. The CDR3 nucleotides read TGTGCCAGTAGTACGGGACTCTCTGGGGCCAACGTCCTGACTTTC. It yields the protein CASSTGLSGANVLTF.

The rearrangement joins TRBV15 to TRBJ2-2; 10 bases map to TRBD1. This CDR3 comprises 22 residues. CDR1 is LNHNV and CDR2 is YYDKDF in the germline V gene (reference sequence). V lost 3 bases to trimming and J lost 4 bases; unmatched junction nucleotides: 23. CDR3 loop: CATSSALPGTGVSGKGTGELFF. CDR3 sequence (DNA): TGTGCCACCAGCAGCGCCCTCCCCGGGACAGGGGTTAGCGGGAAGGGCACCGGGGAGCTGTTTTTT.

This chain links TRBV19 with TRBJ1-5; TRBD1 aligns across 10 bases. CDR3 length: 15 residues. CDR1 LNHDA and CDR2 SQIVND come from the germline V gene (reference sequence). V trimming: 3 bases; J trimming: 7 bases; junction bases outside the gene matches: 6. The chain's CDR3 is CASSILGTGEQPQHF. DNA of the CDR3: TGTGCCAGTAGTATTCTCGGGACAGGGGAGCAGCCCCAGCATTTT.

The gene calls are TRBV5-1 and TRBJ2-2, with TRBD2 identical over 13 bases. The CDR3 covers 19 residues. V lost 4 bases, J lost 6 bases, and 15 bases stayed unmatched. CDR1 and CDR2 from the germline V gene are SGHRS and YFSETQ. The CDR3 bases are TGCGCCAGCAGCCCGATCTGGACTAGCGGGAGAGGAGTCCCCGGGGAGCTGTTTTTT. Translation: CASSPIWTSGRGVPGELFF.

This chain connects TRBV28 to TRBJ2-1, with TRBD2 as a possible D gene (5 bases). This CDR3 is 11 amino acids long. V dropped 2 bases and J dropped 9 bases, with 5 bases sitting between them. Germline V gene sequence: CDR1 MDHEN, CDR2 SYDVKM. CDR3 sequence reads: CASSLEGEQFF. The CDR3 DNA reads as TGTGCCAGCAGTTTAGAGGGTGAGCAGTTCTTC. The variable domain in full, with the rest retrieved from reference TRBV28 and TRBJ2-1, is DVKVTQSSRYLVKRTGEKVFLECVQDMDHENMFWYRQDPGLGLRLIYFSYDVKMKEKGDIPEGYSVSREKKERFSLILESASTNQTSMYLCASSLEGEQFFGPGTRLTVL.

CDR3 region: CASSPAVAGGVETQYF. As DNA, the CDR3 is TGTGCCAGTAGTCCCGCGGTGGCAGGGGGCGTAGAGACCCAGTACTTC. The J gene is TRBJ2-5, the V gene TRBV19; 8 bases align to TRBD1. Germline V gene sequence: CDR1 LNHDA, CDR2 SQIVND (reference sequence). The junction had 12 bases not matched to a gene; V was cut back by 5 bases and J by 4 bases. The CDR3 contains 16 residues.

This chain connects TRBV6-1 to TRBJ1-5; 8 bases align to TRBD1. Trimming cost V 4 bases and J 7 bases; bases outside gene matches: 9. The CDR3 is 15 amino acids. Germline assignment: CDR1 MNHNS and CDR2 SASEGT. The CDR3 DNA follows: TGTGCCAGCAGTGCACCTCCAGGGGGCGGGCAGCCCCAGCATTTT. The encoded protein is CASSAPPGGGQPQHF.

The chain combines TRBV7-9 with TRBJ1-1; D is unresolved. The V gene's germline CDR1 is SEHNR and CDR2 FQNEAQ (reference sequence). This CDR3 region has 15 residues. Trimming shortened V by 1 base and J by 5 bases, and 14 bases separated the two germline ends. CDR3 DNA sequence: TGTGCCAGCAGCTTAGAAGAGGCCGGAGGTACTGAAGCTTTCTTT. It translates to CASSLEEAGGTEAFF.

The chain links TRBV5-1 to TRBJ2-5, with D unclear. The CDR3 sequence is 13 residues long. Germline CDR1 and CDR2: SGHRS and YFSETQ. V was trimmed by 2 bases and J by 5 bases, leaving 10 bases between them. The CDR3 reads CASSFRSVETQYF. CDR3 sequence (DNA): TGCGCCAGCAGCTTTAGGAGTGTGGAGACCCAGTACTTC.

The chain couples TRBV28 to TRBJ1-1; 7 bases are a match to TRBD1. The J segment lost 1 base and the V segment lost 5 bases, leaving 4 bases of the junction unmatched. This CDR3 is 14 amino acids long. CDR1 and CDR2 (germline): MDHEN, SYDVKM. CDR3 sequence reads: CASSRDRANTEAFF. The CDR3 bases are TGTGCCAGCAGTCGAGACAGGGCGAACACTGAAGCTTTCTTT. The full variable domain, completed using reference TRBV28 and TRBJ1-1, is DVKVTQSSRYLVKRTGEKVFLECVQDMDHENMFWYRQDPGLGLRLIYFSYDVKMKEKGDIPEGYSVSREKKERFSLILESASTNQTSMYLCASSRDRANTEAFFGQGTRLTVV.